The 19 T cell receptor beta chains below all came from one sample that was sequenced in a study of blood T cells in healthy people across ages. Then a second PCR, running roughly 6 to 11 cycles, was carried out with a sample-barcoded 5' primer and a J-beta primer mix. TCRdb reanalysed the 5' RACE reads using MiXCR and keeps one entry per CDR3 protein. Among some 940,000 distinct CDR3 sequences listed, roughly 29% were seen once. These data also featured in a second study, about T cells of mothers and their children.

Material for sequencing was blood. The receptor source for this set is a middle-aged woman in good health.

Concerning this clonotype itself: A single base separates this from a much larger clone, so it may be a read error. The CDR3 carries no conserved terminal phenylalanine or tryptophan, so it likely arises from a read error. V gene TRBV29-1 combines with J gene TRBJ2-4; D possibly matches TRBD1 or TRBD2 (5 bases each). Near its end, the DNA agrees better with TRBJ2-7, so the J call may be wrong. Germline CDR1 SQVTM, CDR2 ANQGSEA. There are 13 residues in the CDR3. CDR3 residues: CSVERDGNYEQYL. The CDR3 coding sequence is TGCAGCGTTGAACGGGACGGAAACTACGAGCAGTACCTC.

This chain uses TRBV7-2 with TRBJ1-1; D may be TRBD1 (5 bases). V was shortened by 6 bases and J by 3 bases, with 20 bases between the two germline ends. The CDR3 runs to 16 residues. Germline V CDR1 and CDR2: SGHTA, FQGNSA. The CDR3 sequence: CASRRWRYQGDTEAFF. The CDR3 nucleotides read TGTGCCAGCAGGAGGTGGAGATACCAAGGGGACACTGAAGCTTTCTTT.

This clonotype was seen just once. This chain uses TRBV12-3 or TRBV12-4 with TRBJ2-6; 7 nucleotides agree with TRBD2. V lost 7 bases, J lost 1 base, and 16 bases stayed unmatched. The CDR3 has 19 residues. The CDR3 loop is CASKWGPAGDWSGANVLTF. CDR3 in DNA: TGTGCCAGCAAATGGGGACCCGCGGGGGATTGGTCTGGGGCCAACGTCCTGACTTTC.

The V and J genes are TRBV4-1 and TRBJ2-3, with TRBD2 matching 7 bases. The CDR3 is 12 amino acids. Germline CDR1 MGHRA, CDR2 YSYEKL. The V segment lost 0 bases and the J segment 10 bases; nucleotides outside the gene matches: 1. As DNA, the CDR3 is TGCGCCAGCAGCCAAGAGGCGGGAGCGCAGTATTTT. It codes for CASSQEAGAQYF.

This clonotype showed up just a few times. One end of the junction varies from germline; a read error may be responsible. The chain couples TRBV20-1 to TRBJ1-2; D may be TRBD1 (5 bases). The CDR3 is 14 residues long. CDR1 is DFQATT and CDR2 is SNEGSKA in the germline V gene (reference sequence). The CDR3 bases are TGCGGTGCTAGAGGGGACCTTCTCGCCTATGGCTACACCTTC. Protein sequence: CGARGDLLAYGYTF.

V and J are TRBV20-1 and TRBJ1-5, with D unclear. Germline-derived CDR1 and CDR2 are DFQATT and SNEGSKA (reference sequence). With 4 bases removed from V and 2 bases from J, the gap between germline ends came to 15 bases. This CDR3 region has 15 residues. The CDR3 loop reads CSAIPAVRGNQPQHF. CDR3 bases: TGCAGTGCTATCCCGGCGGTGAGGGGCAATCAGCCCCAGCATTTT.

A remark on this clonotype: Just one base apart from a much larger clone, this may be a read error. The chain employs TRBV2 and TRBJ1-5; D remains unclear. The V and J ends lost 8 bases and 4 bases respectively, with 18 bases between them. CDR1 and CDR2 from the germline V gene are SNHLY and FYNNEI. The CDR3 runs to 15 residues. The CDR3 region has the DNA TGTGCCAGCCAAACAGAGCCAGGATGGAATCAGCCCCAGCATTTT. Translating it yields CASQTEPGWNQPQHF.

This clonotype was seen a single time. The rearrangement uses TRBV9 and TRBJ2-5, with D tentatively TRBD2 (5 bases). This CDR3 has 15 amino acids. V was cut by 0 bases and J by 5 bases, with 14 bases left in between. CDR1 is SGDLS, CDR2 YYNGEE, per germline. The CDR3 spells CASSVAPRPGETQYF. In DNA, the CDR3 is TGTGCCAGCAGCGTAGCCCCCCGCCCGGGGGAGACCCAGTACTTC.

This clonotype was recorded at least ten times. The chain is built from TRBV7-2 and TRBJ2-5; TRBD2 matches at 11 bases. The germline CDR1 and CDR2 sequences are SGHTA and FQGNSA. The J segment lost 5 bases and the V segment lost 4 bases, leaving 9 bases of the junction unmatched. The CDR3 contains 16 residues. CDR3 loop: CASSSTSGGPRETQYF. The CDR3 DNA is TGTGCCAGCAGCTCCACTAGCGGGGGCCCCCGGGAGACCCAGTACTTC.

This clonotype was counted a few times. The chain employs TRBV7-2 and TRBJ1-5; unclear D gene. The CDR3 is 13 amino acids. V dropped 3 bases and J dropped 7 bases, with 10 bases sitting between them. Germline V gene data show CDR1 as SGHTA and CDR2 as FQGNSA. The CDR3 loop reads CASSFLQGQPQHF. The CDR3 coding sequence is TGTGCCAGCAGCTTCCTACAAGGCCAGCCCCAGCATTTT.

This clonotype was detected only a few times. This chain connects TRBV12-3 or TRBV12-4 to TRBJ2-3, with no clear D. There are 14 residues in the CDR3. Trimming took off 2 bases at V and 0 bases at J, with 6 bases between the two ends. CDR3 sequence reads: CASSLITSTDTQYF. The CDR3 DNA follows: TGTGCCAGCAGTTTAATTACTAGCACAGATACGCAGTATTTT.

This clonotype was found many times. The J gene is TRBJ2-7, the V gene TRBV10-3, with 11 bases matching TRBD1. Losses at the gene ends were 8 bases for V and 3 bases for J; bases not matched to a gene: 9. The length of the CDR3 is 15 residues. The germline V gene has CDR1 ENHRY and CDR2 SYGVKD. CDR3 region: CAIQGPGTGGYEQYF. The CDR3 nucleotides are TGTGCCATCCAAGGCCCCGGGACAGGGGGCTACGAGCAGTACTTC.

The chain is built from TRBV29-1 and TRBJ2-3; no definite D call. V was pared by 4 bases and J by 1 base, with 18 bases between. Germline V gene lookup returns CDR1 SQVTM and CDR2 ANQGSEA. The CDR3 sequence is 16 residues long. CDR3 region: CSVVPTGSVGTDTQYF. DNA of the CDR3: TGCAGCGTTGTTCCCACTGGCTCTGTCGGCACAGATACGCAGTATTTT.

This clonotype was recorded at least ten times. The chain is built from TRBV29-1 and TRBJ2-1; 8 bases agree with TRBD2. Germline CDR1 is SQVTM and CDR2 is ANQGSEA. V was pared by 4 bases and J by 6 bases, with 5 bases of the junction left unmatched. CDR3 length: 13 residues. The CDR3 DNA follows: TGCAGCGTTGCCGGGACTAGTCCCAATGAGCAGTTCTTC. As protein: CSVAGTSPNEQFF.

This clonotype has more than one count but fewer than ten. V gene TRBV20-1 combines with J gene TRBJ2-5, with D possibly TRBD1 on 7 matching bases. The J call may not be correct, given that the DNA end is closer to TRBJ2-7. The CDR3 contains 13 residues. Germline values: CDR1 DFQATT, CDR2 SNEGSKA (reference sequence). The CDR3 here is CSARSGGWDEQYF. DNA of the CDR3: TGCAGTGCTAGATCAGGGGGGTGGGACGAGCAGTACTTC.

A word on this clonotype: A much larger clonotype is one base distant, so this may be a read error. The V call is TRBV7-2, the J call TRBJ2-5, with D perhaps given as TRBD1 or TRBD2 (6 bases each). The CDR3 covers 16 residues. Germline V CDR1 and CDR2: SGHTA, FQGNSA. Trimming stripped 2 bases from V and 5 bases from J, with 18 bases between. The CDR3 protein is CASSLTRGRGRETQYF. The CDR3 DNA is TGTGCCAGCAGCTTAACGCGGGGCAGGGGAAGGGAGACCCAGTACTTC.

This chain joins TRBV14 and TRBJ2-4, with 8 bases matching TRBD2. Germline CDR1 SGHDN, CDR2 FVKESK. The CDR3 covers 14 residues. Losses at the gene ends were 4 bases for V and 13 bases for J; bases not matched to a gene: 12. The CDR3 here is CASSPRTSRIEQYF. CDR3 coding DNA: TGTGCCAGCAGCCCCAGGACTAGCAGGATTGAGCAGTACTTC. Full variable domain (outside the CDR3, taken from reference TRBV14 and TRBJ2-4): EAGVTQFPSHSVIEKGQTVTLRCDPISGHDNLYWYRRVMGKEIKFLLHFVKESKQDESGMPNNRFLAERTGGTYSTLKVQPAELEDSGVYFCASSPRTSRIEQYFGAGTRLSVL.

This clonotype showed up many times. The CDR3 bases are TGTGCCACCAGTGATGCTGGGTTCGAGCAGTACTTC. Residues: CATSDAGFEQYF. The chain has TRBV24-1 and TRBJ2-7, with D hard to call. V lost 3 bases and J 6 bases, leaving 8 bases between the germline ends. CDR3 length: 12 amino acids. From germline, CDR1 is KGHDR and CDR2 SFDVKD.

This clonotype has only a few counts. The CDR3 loop reads CSVARAVEAFF. For the CDR3, the DNA is TGCAGCGTTGCCAGGGCCGTTGAAGCTTTCTTT. The genes are TRBV29-1 and TRBJ1-1, with D perhaps matching TRBD1 (5 bases). CDR1 and CDR2 from the germline V gene are SQVTM and ANQGSEA. The CDR3 runs 11 residues. Trimming took 4 bases from V and 7 from J, leaving 10 bases between them.